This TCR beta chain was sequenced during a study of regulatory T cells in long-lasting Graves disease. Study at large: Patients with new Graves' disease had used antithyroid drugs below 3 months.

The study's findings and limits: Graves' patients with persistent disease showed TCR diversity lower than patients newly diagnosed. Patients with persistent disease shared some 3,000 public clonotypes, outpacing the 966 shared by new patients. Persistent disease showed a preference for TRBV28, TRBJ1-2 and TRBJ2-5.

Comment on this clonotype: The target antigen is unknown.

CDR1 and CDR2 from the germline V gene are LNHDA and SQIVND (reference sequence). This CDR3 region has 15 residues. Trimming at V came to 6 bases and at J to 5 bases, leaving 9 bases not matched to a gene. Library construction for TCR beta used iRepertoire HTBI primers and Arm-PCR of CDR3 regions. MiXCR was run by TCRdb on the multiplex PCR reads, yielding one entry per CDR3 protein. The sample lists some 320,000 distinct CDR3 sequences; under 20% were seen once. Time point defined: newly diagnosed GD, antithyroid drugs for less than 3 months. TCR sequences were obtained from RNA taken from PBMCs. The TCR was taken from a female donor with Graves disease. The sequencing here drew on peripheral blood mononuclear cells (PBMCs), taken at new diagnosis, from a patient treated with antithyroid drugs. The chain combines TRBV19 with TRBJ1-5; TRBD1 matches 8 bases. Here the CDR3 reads CASSPRGRVDQPQHF. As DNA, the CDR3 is TGTGCCAGTAGCCCCAGGGGGCGCGTAGATCAGCCCCAGCATTTT.